The 27 T cell receptor beta chains given below trace back to one sample, sequenced in a study of T-cell memory formation after mild COVID-19. TCRdb reprocessed the 5' RACE reads via MiXCR and lists one record per CDR3 protein. The data contain roughly 250,000 distinct CDR3 sequences, roughly a sixth of them singletons. Sequencing was carried out using PBMCs or a T cell subset sorted from them (not recorded which). These receptors all stem from a man aged 18 to 30 who had mild COVID-19 (a few samples of this study predate the infection). Cell type and time point are not known.

The chain uses TRBV4-3 and TRBJ2-5; 10 bases agree with TRBD2. The CDR3 is 16 residues long. The J segment lost 3 bases and the V segment lost 0 bases, leaving 4 bases of the junction unmatched. CDR1 and CDR2 from the germline V gene are LGHNA and YSLEER. CDR3 sequence: CASSQDWTSGEETQYF. CDR3 bases: TGCGCCAGCAGCCAAGATTGGACTAGCGGAGAAGAGACCCAGTACTTC.

This clonotype was counted ten times or more. V and J are TRBV29-1 and TRBJ2-5; 7 nucleotides match TRBD1. The CDR3 has 12 residues. V lost 4 bases and J lost 5; bases outside the gene matches: 4. CDR1 is SQVTM, CDR2 ANQGSEA, per germline. The CDR3 nucleotides are TGCAGCGTTGGACAGGGACGGGAGACCCAGTACTTC. Translation gives CSVGQGRETQYF.

Only a few counts were recorded for this clonotype. This chain connects TRBV11-2 to TRBJ2-3, with D possibly being TRBD2 (5 bases). Germline V gene lookup returns CDR1 SGHAT and CDR2 FQNNGV. Trimming took 7 bases from V and 1 from J, leaving 18 bases between them. The CDR3 loop spans 16 amino acids. The CDR3 region is CASIDTVGVGTDTQYF. Here the CDR3 DNA reads TGTGCCAGCATCGACACGGTCGGGGTGGGCACAGATACGCAGTATTTT.

The rearrangement links TRBV18 to TRBJ1-3; D not certain. Germline CDR1 reads KGHSH; CDR2 reads LQKENI. The CDR3 totals 17 residues. V lost 3 bases, J lost 2 bases, and 17 bases lay in between. The CDR3 DNA reads TGTGCCAGCTCACCGTACCGCACAGACTCGGCTGGAAACACCATATATTTT. It yields the protein CASSPYRTDSAGNTIYF.

The gene calls are TRBV7-2 and TRBJ1-3; no firm D call. V was trimmed by 7 bases and J by 0 bases, leaving 10 bases between them. The CDR3 extends over 14 amino acids. Germline assignment: CDR1 SGHTA and CDR2 FQGNSA. The CDR3 protein is CASKGPGSGNTIYF. CDR3 bases: TGTGCCAGCAAAGGCCCAGGCTCTGGAAACACCATATATTTT.

The chain links TRBV29-1 to TRBJ1-1; tentative D call: TRBD1 (6 bases). The CDR3 covers 15 residues. V was clipped by 3 bases and J by 3 bases, with 17 bases between them. Germline CDR1 SQVTM, CDR2 ANQGSEA. CDR3 sequence (DNA): TGCAGCGTTGAGGGAGACGGGGGCGCGGACACTGAAGCTTTCTTT. Translating gives CSVEGDGGADTEAFF.

This clonotype was picked up a small number of times. This rearrangement joins TRBV5-5 to TRBJ2-3; the match to TRBD2 covers 9 bases. This CDR3 region has 18 residues. The J segment lost 1 base and the V segment lost 7 bases, leaving 16 bases of the junction unmatched. Germline CDR1 is SGHKS and CDR2 is YYEKEE (reference sequence). CDR3 bases: TGTGCCAGCCGGCCGTGGGTAGCGGGGGAGAGACGCACAGATACGCAGTATTTT. This codes for CASRPWVAGERRTDTQYF. Drawing the rest from reference TRBV5-5 and TRBJ2-3, the complete variable domain is DAGVTQSPTHLIKTRGQQVTLRCSPISGHKSVSWYQQVLGQGPQFIFQYYEKEERGRGNFPDRFSARQFPNYSSELNVNALLLGDSALYLCASRPWVAGERRTDTQYFGPGTRLTVL.

This chain joins TRBV5-6 and TRBJ2-2; no reliable D call. Trimming pared 4 bases from V and 1 base from J, leaving 8 bases between. This CDR3 region has 14 residues. Germline CDR1 reads SGHDT; CDR2 reads YYEEEE. CDR3: CASSPTRNTGELFF. The DNA of the CDR3 is TGTGCCAGCAGCCCGACGAGGAACACCGGGGAGCTGTTTTTT.

The gene calls are TRBV29-1 and TRBJ1-3; D is ambiguous. This CDR3 comprises 14 residues. Germline V gives CDR1 SQVTM, CDR2 ANQGSEA. Trimming shortened V by 4 bases and J by 2 bases, and 12 bases separated the two germline ends. CDR3 sequence reads: CSVARGVPGNTIYF. The CDR3 region has the DNA TGCAGCGTTGCCCGGGGAGTCCCTGGAAACACCATATATTTT.

This clonotype showed up just a few times. The rearrangement joins TRBV18 to TRBJ2-3; D is uncertain. V lost 8 bases and J 1 base, leaving 16 bases between the germline ends. CDR1 and CDR2 from the germline V gene are KGHSH and LQKENI. This CDR3 is 15 amino acids long. The CDR3 region has the DNA TGTGCCAGCGCGGACGGAAGGGTGGGCACAGATACGCAGTATTTT. Protein sequence: CASADGRVGTDTQYF.

This clonotype was seen more than once but under ten times. The gene calls are TRBV20-1 and TRBJ1-1, with a possible D match to TRBD1 (6 bases). V dropped 8 bases and J dropped 2 bases, with 15 bases sitting between them. Germline V lookup: CDR1 DFQATT, CDR2 SNEGSKA (reference sequence). The CDR3 has 13 residues. The CDR3, as DNA: TGCAGTCCCGTGGAGGGGACAAACACTGAAGCTTTCTTT. Its protein is CSPVEGTNTEAFF.

This chain uses TRBV6-5 with TRBJ2-1; 12 nucleotides align to TRBD2. Trimming at V came to 3 bases and at J to 2 bases, leaving 5 bases not matched to a gene. Germline assignment: CDR1 MNHEY and CDR2 SVGAGI. The CDR3 runs to 17 residues. The CDR3 DNA sequence: TGTGCCAGCAGTTATCAATCTAGCGGGGGGGCCTACAATGAGCAGTTCTTC. Protein: CASSYQSSGGAYNEQFF.

This clonotype was picked up a small number of times. The genes are TRBV20-1 and TRBJ1-6; D is perhaps TRBD1 (5 bases). Trimming pared 2 bases from V and 12 bases from J, leaving 20 bases between. Germline V gives CDR1 DFQATT, CDR2 SNEGSKA (reference sequence). CDR3 length equals 15 residues. The CDR3 reads CSARLRPNQGVPLHF. The CDR3 bases are TGCAGTGCTAGATTGCGCCCCAACCAAGGGGTACCCCTCCACTTT.

This clonotype was seen only a few times. This chain connects TRBV7-7 to TRBJ2-5, with D possibly TRBD2 on 5 matching bases. The V gene lost 5 bases and the J gene lost 5 bases, with 18 bases spanning the gap. CDR1 is SSHAT, CDR2 FNYEAQ, per germline (reference sequence). The CDR3 extends over 15 amino acids. CDR3 sequence reads: CASSASSANGETQYF. CDR3 coding DNA: TGTGCCAGCAGCGCCAGTAGCGCCAACGGGGAGACCCAGTACTTC.

A few counts support this clonotype. This chain connects TRBV6-2 or TRBV6-3 to TRBJ2-7; 14 bases agree with TRBD2. There are 15 residues in the CDR3. Germline V gene lookup returns CDR1 MNHEY and CDR2 SVGEGT. V dropped 7 bases and J dropped 4; count of bases not matched to a gene: 6. The CDR3 nucleotides read TGTGCCAGCACCGCGGGACTAGCGGGAGTTTACGAGCAGTACTTC. Residues: CASTAGLAGVYEQYF.

This clonotype occurred many times. The chain has TRBV7-6 and TRBJ2-3; 13 bases line up with TRBD2. CDR3 size: 17 residues. The germline CDR1 and CDR2 sequences are SGHVS and FNYEAQ. V gave up 5 bases and J gave up 6 bases; unmatched junction bases: 11. The CDR3 protein is CASSRGLAGTRKDTQYF. The DNA for the CDR3 is TGTGCCAGCAGCCGGGGACTAGCGGGAACCCGGAAGGATACGCAGTATTTT.

This clonotype was detected a few times. This chain links TRBV4-1 with TRBJ2-1, with 11 bases matching TRBD1. The CDR3 spans 16 residues. Trimming removed 0 bases from V and 7 bases from J; junction bases left unmatched: 5. CDR1 is MGHRA, CDR2 YSYEKL, per germline. The CDR3 sequence is CASSQDGTGGWNEQFF. CDR3 bases: TGCGCCAGCAGCCAAGACGGGACAGGGGGATGGAATGAGCAGTTCTTC.

The chain links TRBV7-2 to TRBJ2-2; no reliable D call. The ends were cut back, 1 base at V and 7 bases at J, with 10 bases in the middle. The CDR3 is made up of 14 amino acids. Germline CDR1 is SGHTA and CDR2 is FQGNSA. CDR3 loop: CASSLDRVNGELFF. The CDR3 bases are TGTGCCAGCAGCTTAGATCGAGTTAACGGGGAGCTGTTTTTT. The entire variable domain, with the rest obtained from reference TRBV7-2 and TRBJ2-2, is as follows: GAGVSQSPSNKVTEKGKDVELRCDPISGHTALYWYRQSLGQGLEFLIYFQGNSAPDKSGLPSDRFSAERTGGSVSTLTIQRTQQEDSAVYLCASSLDRVNGELFFGEGSRLTVL.

This clonotype was observed once. The V and J genes are TRBV19 and TRBJ1-2; TRBD1 is a possible D gene (6 bases). The germline V gene encodes CDR1 LNHDA and CDR2 SQIVND (reference sequence). The V end was cut by 2 bases, the J end by 8 bases, with 18 bases between. The CDR3 totals 15 residues. The CDR3 nucleotides are TGTGCCAGTAGTATACTGACAGGACGAGGGCCCGGCTACACCTTC. Residues: CASSILTGRGPGYTF. Variable domain in full (rest from reference TRBV19 and TRBJ1-2): DGGITQSPKYLFRKEGQNVTLSCEQNLNHDAMYWYRQDPGQGLRLIYYSQIVNDFQKGDIAEGYSVSREKKESFPLTVTSAQKNPTAFYLCASSILTGRGPGYTFGSGTRLTVV.

This clonotype was recorded a few times. The chain carries TRBV20-1 and TRBJ2-1; the match to TRBD2 covers 8 bases. V shed 5 bases and J 5 bases; nucleotides not matched to a gene: 8. The CDR3 contains 14 residues. Germline lookup yields CDR1 DFQATT and CDR2 SNEGSKA (reference sequence). This chain's CDR3 is CSAESGGRDNEQFF. The CDR3 nucleotides are TGCAGTGCTGAGTCGGGGGGGCGAGACAATGAGCAGTTCTTC.

This clonotype was detected only a few times. V gene TRBV6-5 combines with J gene TRBJ1-4; possible D gene TRBD1, 5 bases. Per the germline V gene, CDR1 is MNHEY and CDR2 is SVGAGI. This CDR3 spans 17 amino acids. The V and J ends lost 10 bases and 6 bases respectively, with 27 bases between them. The CDR3 nucleotides read TGTGCCACCAGGGCCCAGGGTGGTATTGGGTTATATGAAAAACTGTTTTTT. It codes for CATRAQGGIGLYEKLFF.

The chain uses TRBV12-3 or TRBV12-4 and TRBJ2-3; tentative D call: TRBD2 (6 bases). This CDR3 contains 15 residues. The ends were cut back, 5 bases at V and 2 bases at J, with 14 bases in the middle. The CDR3 nucleotides are TGTGCCAGCAGTGTGCTTGGGGGACTCACAGATACGCAGTATTTT. Protein product: CASSVLGGLTDTQYF.

This clonotype was recorded a few times. The chain employs TRBV9 and TRBJ1-1; perhaps TRBD1 as D (5 bases). Per the germline V gene, CDR1 is SGDLS and CDR2 is YYNGEE. V lost 3 bases and J 8 bases, leaving 11 bases between the germline ends. This CDR3 comprises 12 residues. This CDR3 is CASSGLGREAFF. As DNA, the CDR3 is TGTGCCAGCAGCGGCCTGGGACGGGAAGCTTTCTTT.

The J gene is TRBJ2-1, the V gene TRBV7-2; 12 positions agree with TRBD2. Germline V gene lookup returns CDR1 SGHTA and CDR2 FQGNSA. With 3 bases clipped from V and 5 bases from J, the junction kept 8 bases outside the gene matches. This CDR3 is 17 amino acids long. The CDR3 DNA is TGTGCCAGCAGCTTGGGGGCGACTAGCGGGGGAAACAATGAGCAGTTCTTC. This gives the protein CASSLGATSGGNNEQFF.

This clonotype was detected a few times. The CDR3 nucleotides read TGTGCCAGCAGCACCTCAAGGACCCAGTACTTC. Translating gives CASSTSRTQYF. The J gene is TRBJ2-5, the V gene TRBV12-3 or TRBV12-4; D is uncertain. CDR3 length equals 11 residues. Trimming removed 6 bases at V and 7 bases at J, with 9 bases between.

This clonotype occurred a few times. The CDR3 sequence: CASSPRGYNEQFF. The CDR3 DNA reads as TGTGCCAGCTCACCGAGGGGTTACAATGAGCAGTTCTTC. The chain is built from TRBV18 and TRBJ2-1; D may match TRBD1 or TRBD2 (5 bases each). This CDR3 comprises 13 residues. Trimming shortened V by 3 bases and J by 4 bases, and 7 bases separated the two germline ends. In germline, CDR1 is KGHSH, CDR2 LQKENI.

This clonotype has more than one count but fewer than ten. The rearrangement links TRBV4-2 to TRBJ1-2; D remains ambiguous. The CDR3 is made up of 13 amino acids. Germline lookup yields CDR1 LGHNA and CDR2 YNFKEQ. V was clipped by 8 bases and J by 4 bases, with 14 bases between them. The CDR3 protein is CASRTLESYGYTF. In DNA, the CDR3 is TGTGCCAGCCGCACCCTGGAGAGCTATGGCTACACCTTC.